This TCR beta chain was captured by sequencing in a study of OX40 agonist ivuxolimab in advanced cancers. Study-wide results and limits: CD8+ T cells showed, on average, more clonal expansion than CD4+ cells.

The repertoire was sequenced with immunoSEQ multiplex PCR; TCRdb's copy has only in-frame clones and lacks some. The data hold roughly 77,000 clones, with about 90% observed a single time. As regards this clone: Its antigen is as yet unknown.

The CDR3 loop spans 14 amino acids. J lost 8 bases, V lost 8 bases, and 11 bases had no gene match. Germline lookup yields CDR1 MNHEY and CDR2 SMNVEV (reference sequence). The source of this sequence is an adult with an advanced solid tumor such as melanoma, head and neck, liver or kidney cancer. Here the sequenced sample was CD4+ or CD8+ T cells sorted from blood, taken in a trial of the OX40 agonist ivuxolimab. The rearrangement joins TRBV27 to TRBJ1-4, with 7 bases aligning to TRBD1. The CDR3 is CASGWGQLSEKLFF. Written as DNA, the CDR3 is TGTGCCAGCGGGTGGGGACAGTTAAGCGAAAAACTGTTTTTT. The variable domain in full, completed from reference TRBV27 and TRBJ1-4, reads EAQVTQNPRYLITVTGKKLTVTCSQNMNHEYMSWYRQDPGLGLRQIYYSMNVEVTDKGDVPEGYKVSRKEKRNFPLILESPSPNQTSLYFCASGWGQLSEKLFFGSGTQLSVL.